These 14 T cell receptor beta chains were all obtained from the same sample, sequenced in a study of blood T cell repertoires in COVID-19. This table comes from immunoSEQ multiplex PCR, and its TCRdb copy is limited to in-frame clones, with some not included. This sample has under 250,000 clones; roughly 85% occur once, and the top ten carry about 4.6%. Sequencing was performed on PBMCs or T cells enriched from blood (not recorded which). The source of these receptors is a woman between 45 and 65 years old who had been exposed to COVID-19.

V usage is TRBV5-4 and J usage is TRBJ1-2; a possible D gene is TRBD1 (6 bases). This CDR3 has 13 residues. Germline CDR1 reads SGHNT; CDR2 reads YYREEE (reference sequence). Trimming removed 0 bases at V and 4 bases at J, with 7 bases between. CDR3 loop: CASSLEQGYGYTF. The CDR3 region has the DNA TGTGCCAGCAGCTTGGAACAGGGCTATGGCTACACCTTC.

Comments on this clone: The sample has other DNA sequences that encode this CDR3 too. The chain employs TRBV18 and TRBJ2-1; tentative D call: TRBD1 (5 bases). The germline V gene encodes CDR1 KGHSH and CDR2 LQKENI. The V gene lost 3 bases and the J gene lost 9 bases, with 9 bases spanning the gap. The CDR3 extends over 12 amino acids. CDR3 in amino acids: CASSPTRGEQFF. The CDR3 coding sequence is TGTGCCAGCTCACCTACAAGGGGTGAGCAGTTCTTC.

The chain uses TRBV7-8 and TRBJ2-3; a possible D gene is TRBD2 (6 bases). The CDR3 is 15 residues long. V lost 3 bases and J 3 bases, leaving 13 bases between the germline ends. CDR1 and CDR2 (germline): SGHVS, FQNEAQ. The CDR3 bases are TGTGCCAGCAGCTTTTCGACTAGGCGGACAGATACGCAGTATTTT. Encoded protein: CASSFSTRRTDTQYF.

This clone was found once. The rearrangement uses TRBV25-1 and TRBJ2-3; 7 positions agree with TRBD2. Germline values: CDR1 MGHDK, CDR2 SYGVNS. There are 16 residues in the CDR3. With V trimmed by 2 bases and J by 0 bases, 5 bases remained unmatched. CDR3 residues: CASSEGWRGSTDTQYF. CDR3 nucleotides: TGTGCCAGCAGTGAAGGCTGGCGGGGGAGCACAGATACGCAGTATTTT. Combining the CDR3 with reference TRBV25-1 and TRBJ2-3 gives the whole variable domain EADIYQTPRYLVIGTGKKITLECSQTMGHDKMYWYQQDPGMELHLIHYSYGVNSTEKGDLSSESTVSRIRTEHFPLTLESARPSHTSQYLCASSEGWRGSTDTQYFGPGTRLTVL.

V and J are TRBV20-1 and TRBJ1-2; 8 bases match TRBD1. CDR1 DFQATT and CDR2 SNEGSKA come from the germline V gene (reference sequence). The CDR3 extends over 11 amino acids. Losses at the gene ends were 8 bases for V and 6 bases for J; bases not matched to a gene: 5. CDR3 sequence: CSSPDRDGYTF. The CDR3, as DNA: TGCAGTTCTCCGGACAGGGATGGCTACACCTTC.

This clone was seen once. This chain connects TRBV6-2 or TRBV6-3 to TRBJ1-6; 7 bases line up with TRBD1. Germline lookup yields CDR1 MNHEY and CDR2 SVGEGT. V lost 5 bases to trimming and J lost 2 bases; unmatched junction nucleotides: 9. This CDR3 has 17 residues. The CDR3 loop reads CASSPHRDSAYNSPLHF. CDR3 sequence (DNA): TGTGCCAGCAGTCCCCACCGGGACAGCGCCTATAATTCACCCCTCCACTTT.

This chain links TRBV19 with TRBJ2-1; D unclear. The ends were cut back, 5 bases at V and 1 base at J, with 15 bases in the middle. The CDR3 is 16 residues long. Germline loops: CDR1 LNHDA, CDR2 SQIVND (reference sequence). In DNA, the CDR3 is TGTGCCAGTAGTGCCCTAGGCAGTTTGTCCTACAATGAGCAGTTCTTC. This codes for CASSALGSLSYNEQFF.

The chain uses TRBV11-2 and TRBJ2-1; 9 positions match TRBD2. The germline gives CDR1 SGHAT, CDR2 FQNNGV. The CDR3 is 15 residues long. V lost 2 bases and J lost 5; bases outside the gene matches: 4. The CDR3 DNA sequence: TGTGCCAGCAGCTTACGGCGGGGGGGGGACAATGAGCAGTTCTTC. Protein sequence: CASSLRRGGDNEQFF.

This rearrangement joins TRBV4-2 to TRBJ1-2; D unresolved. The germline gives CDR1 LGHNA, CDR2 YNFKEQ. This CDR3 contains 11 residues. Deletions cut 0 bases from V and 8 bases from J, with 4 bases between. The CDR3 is CASSQDMGYTF. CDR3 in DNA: TGTGCCAGCAGCCAAGACATGGGCTACACCTTC.

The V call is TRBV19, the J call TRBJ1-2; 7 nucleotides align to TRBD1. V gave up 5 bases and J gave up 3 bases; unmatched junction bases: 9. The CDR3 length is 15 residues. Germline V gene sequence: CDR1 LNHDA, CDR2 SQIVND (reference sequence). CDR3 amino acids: CASSSRGTKDYGYTF. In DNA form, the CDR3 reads TGTGCCAGTAGTTCCAGGGGGACGAAGGACTATGGCTACACCTTC.

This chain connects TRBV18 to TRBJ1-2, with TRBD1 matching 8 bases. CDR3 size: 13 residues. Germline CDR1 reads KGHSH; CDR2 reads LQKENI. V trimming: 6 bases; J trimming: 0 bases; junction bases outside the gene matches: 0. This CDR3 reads CASSGQANYGYTF. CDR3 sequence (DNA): TGTGCCAGCTCGGGACAGGCTAACTATGGCTACACCTTC.

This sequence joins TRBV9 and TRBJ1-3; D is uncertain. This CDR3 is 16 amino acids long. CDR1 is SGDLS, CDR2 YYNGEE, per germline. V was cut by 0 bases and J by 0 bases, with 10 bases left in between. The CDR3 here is CASSVVGHLSGNTIYF. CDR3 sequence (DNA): TGTGCCAGCAGCGTAGTTGGCCACCTCTCTGGAAACACCATATATTTT.

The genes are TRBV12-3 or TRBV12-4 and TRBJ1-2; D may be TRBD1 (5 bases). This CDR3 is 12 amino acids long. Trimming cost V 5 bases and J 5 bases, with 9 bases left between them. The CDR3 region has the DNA TGTGCCAGCAGTACAGGAGGGTATGGCTACACCTTC. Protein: CASSTGGYGYTF.

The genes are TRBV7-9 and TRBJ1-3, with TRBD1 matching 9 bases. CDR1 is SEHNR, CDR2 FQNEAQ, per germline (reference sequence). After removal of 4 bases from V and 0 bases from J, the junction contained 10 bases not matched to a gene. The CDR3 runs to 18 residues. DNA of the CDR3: TGTGCCAGCAGCTATCGCGGGACAGGGATTTACTCTGGAAACACCATATATTTT. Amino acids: CASSYRGTGIYSGNTIYF.